This record concerns one TCR beta chain sequence. Authors' processing steps: The assay estimated nucleated cells by amplifying reference gene primers. TCRdb's copy holds only in-frame clones and misses some; the assay was immunoSEQ multiplex PCR. That table gives V, J and clone size, and the DNA gave D and trimming. The table lists 300,000 to 450,000 clones, 87% of them singletons, with about 1.5% in the top ten. Those enrolled, adults aged 18 to 89 years, came from about two dozen US areas. Grouping used clinical history reported by participants in a survey and questionnaire. These data originate in a study of blood T cell repertoires in COVID-19. On the study more broadly: Samples representing acute and convalescent COVID-19 were sourced from the United States, Italy and Spain.

V was trimmed by 0 bases and J by 10 bases, leaving 18 bases between them. The CDR3 loop spans 15 amino acids. Germline-derived CDR1 and CDR2 are MNHEY and SVGAGI. This TCR was sampled from a man between 25 and 39 years old who had recovered from COVID-19. The sample comprised PBMCs or T cells enriched from blood (not recorded which). V gene TRBV6-5 combines with J gene TRBJ1-1; D uncertain. CDR3 sequence reads: CASSYSMSRPDGAFF. In nucleotides, the CDR3 is TGTGCCAGCAGTTACTCGATGTCCAGGCCCGATGGAGCTTTCTTT.